The 23 T cell receptor beta chains below all came from one sample that was sequenced in a study of cytomegalovirus exposure and HLA in healthy donors (dated by TCRdb to 2017 to 2019). Libraries were made using the immunoSEQ multiplex PCR assay. For the multiplex PCR, a mixture combining 60 forward primers for TCR Vbeta segments and 13 reverse primers for TCR Jbeta segments was used. This is the immuneACCESS table as TCRdb keeps it, with only in-frame sequences that have V and J called. A part of the clones is gone; compared with another copy, unresolved V genes explain less than half, and the rest is unexplained. Present in this sample are about 160,000 clones, over 80% of which were seen just once. Approximately 1.5% of the sample comes from the top ten. The material sequenced was PBMCs. The receptor source for this set is a woman between 18 and 29 years old in good health and CMV-seronegative.

This clone showed up just a few times. The gene calls are TRBV27 and TRBJ2-7; 7 nucleotides line up with TRBD1. V dropped 7 bases and J dropped 6; count of bases not matched to a gene: 15. CDR3 length: 15 residues. From germline, CDR1 is MNHEY and CDR2 SMNVEV (reference sequence). CDR3 in amino acids: CASTITQGVVGEQYF. CDR3 nucleotide sequence: TGTGCCAGCACTATAACTCAGGGGGTCGTCGGCGAGCAGTACTTC.

This clone was seen more than once but under ten times. The V call is TRBV27, the J call TRBJ2-7; 7 bases agree with TRBD2. J lost 0 bases, V lost 2 bases, and 4 bases had no gene match. Germline V gene data show CDR1 as MNHEY and CDR2 as SMNVEV (reference sequence). The CDR3 runs 15 residues. CDR3 nucleotide sequence: TGTGCCAGCAGTTTAGGGGGGGTCCTCTCCTACGAGCAGTACTTC. Its translation: CASSLGGVLSYEQYF.

The V and J genes are TRBV7-9 and TRBJ1-1, with D perhaps TRBD1 (5 bases). The length of the CDR3 is 14 residues. The germline CDR1 and CDR2 sequences are SEHNR and FQNEAQ (reference sequence). V was trimmed by 0 bases and J by 5 bases, leaving 10 bases between them. CDR3 in DNA: TGTGCCAGCAGCTTAGCGTGGGGGGGTACTGAAGCTTTCTTT. It specifies CASSLAWGGTEAFF.

This clone was recorded once. The chain joins TRBV19 to TRBJ2-5, with D possibly matching TRBD2 (5 bases). The V gene's germline CDR1 is LNHDA and CDR2 SQIVND (reference sequence). The length of the CDR3 is 14 residues. Trimming left V 2 bases short and J 5 bases short, with 12 bases between. CDR3 residues: CASSIIPRGETQYF. The CDR3, as DNA: TGTGCCAGTAGTATAATCCCAAGAGGGGAGACCCAGTACTTC.

In its sample, this clone was seen once. The chain joins TRBV6-1 to TRBJ1-5, with 8 bases matching TRBD1. V was clipped by 5 bases and J by 7 bases; unmatched bases: 7. Germline CDR1 reads MNHNS; CDR2 reads SASEGT. The CDR3 spans 14 residues. The CDR3 is CASSPGQGRQPQHF. In nucleotides, the CDR3 is TGTGCCAGCAGTCCCGGACAGGGTAGACAGCCCCAGCATTTT.

The gene calls are TRBV2 and TRBJ1-2; 8 bases agree with TRBD1. Germline assignment: CDR1 SNHLY and CDR2 FYNNEI. This CDR3 is 15 amino acids long. V gave up 7 bases and J gave up 10 bases; unmatched junction bases: 17. The CDR3 coding sequence is TGTGCCAGCAAGGAGGGAATAGGGACAGGAGTATCCTACACCTTC. This sequence encodes CASKEGIGTGVSYTF.

The chain's CDR3 is CASSLGAWGGRGDEQYF. CDR3 DNA sequence: TGTGCCAGCAGCTTAGGGGCGTGGGGGGGGCGGGGTGACGAGCAGTACTTC. This chain uses TRBV7-9 with TRBJ2-5; D possibly corresponds to TRBD2 (7 bases). The J call is in doubt because the DNA end fits TRBJ2-7 better. Germline values: CDR1 SEHNR, CDR2 FQNEAQ (reference sequence). CDR3 length equals 17 residues.

V usage is TRBV4-1 and J usage is TRBJ2-3; 9 nucleotides match TRBD2. J lost 12 bases, V lost 1 base, and 11 bases had no gene match. Germline values: CDR1 MGHRA, CDR2 YSYEKL. This CDR3 has 15 amino acids. The CDR3 DNA reads as TGCGCCAGCAGCCAAGGAATAGCGGGGGCCTCAGTACAGTATTTT. This codes for CASSQGIAGASVQYF.

The table lists this clone with a few counts. The genes are TRBV5-1 and TRBJ1-5; 7 nucleotides line up with TRBD1. The CDR3 has 14 residues. Looked up from germline, CDR1 is SGHRS and CDR2 is YFSETQ. V lost 4 bases, J lost 3 bases, and 4 bases stayed unmatched. The CDR3 spells CASSTGDLNQPQHF. The CDR3 DNA reads TGCGCCAGCAGCACAGGGGACCTCAATCAGCCCCAGCATTTT.

This rearrangement joins TRBV19 to TRBJ1-1, with D hard to call. The germline V and J ends were trimmed by 7 bases and 1 base, with 10 bases remaining between them. CDR1 LNHDA and CDR2 SQIVND come from the germline V gene (reference sequence). This CDR3 has 13 residues. Here the CDR3 reads CASTPLANTEAFF. Written as DNA, the CDR3 is TGTGCCAGTACCCCTTTGGCGAACACTGAAGCTTTCTTT.

This clone was detected only once. V gene TRBV10-3 combines with J gene TRBJ2-1; 9 nucleotides agree with TRBD1. V dropped 0 bases and J dropped 4; count of bases not matched to a gene: 4. Germline V gene sequence: CDR1 ENHRY, CDR2 SYGVKD. This CDR3 region has 16 residues. CDR3 loop: CAISESHGQGYNEQFF. Here the CDR3 DNA reads TGTGCCATCAGTGAGTCACATGGACAGGGGTACAATGAGCAGTTCTTC.

CDR3 coding DNA: TGTGCCAGCAGCTTGGCGACAGGGGGCTCAGAGACCCAGTACTTC. Residues: CASSLATGGSETQYF. The chain recombines TRBV5-4 with TRBJ2-5; 10 nucleotides line up with TRBD1. CDR1 and CDR2 from the germline V gene are SGHNT and YYREEE (reference sequence). The ends lost 0 bases at V and 4 bases at J; junction bases unmatched: 3. CDR3 length: 15 amino acids.

Comments on this clone: A junction boundary mismatches the germline segment, possibly from a read error. The chain employs TRBV7-9 and TRBJ1-4; D gene ambiguous. Germline assignment: CDR1 SEHNR and CDR2 FQNEAQ (reference sequence). The CDR3 is made up of 15 amino acids. As DNA, the CDR3 is TGTTCCAGCAGCCCCCGCGGGGAGGTTAGGGAAAAACTGTTTTTT. Its translation is CSSSPRGEVREKLFF.

The V gene is TRBV7-9, the J gene TRBJ2-7; the D is unclear. V dropped 7 bases and J dropped 2 bases, with 12 bases sitting between them. The CDR3 is made up of 13 amino acids. In germline, CDR1 is SEHNR, CDR2 FQNEAQ (reference sequence). CDR3 bases: TGTGCCAGCACAGGCAGGTCAACCTACGAGCAGTACTTC. Translation: CASTGRSTYEQYF.

The rearrangement uses TRBV25-1 and TRBJ1-5, with 12 bases aligning to TRBD1. The CDR3 has 14 amino acids. From germline, CDR1 is MGHDK and CDR2 SYGVNS. J gave up 6 bases and V 8 bases, and 5 bases lay outside the gene matches. The CDR3 DNA reads as TGTGCCAGCCGGGGACAGGGGGCTGGTCAGCCCCAGCATTTT. It translates to CASRGQGAGQPQHF. Combining the CDR3 with reference TRBV25-1 and TRBJ1-5 gives the whole variable domain EADIYQTPRYLVIGTGKKITLECSQTMGHDKMYWYQQDPGMELHLIHYSYGVNSTEKGDLSSESTVSRIRTEHFPLTLESARPSHTSQYLCASRGQGAGQPQHFGDGTRLSIL.

CDR3 sequence (DNA): TGCGCCAGCAGTGAGTCGATCAGGGCCAACACTGAAGCTTTCTTT. Protein product: CASSESIRANTEAFF. The chain has TRBV10-2 and TRBJ1-1, with D tentatively TRBD1 (5 bases). The V end was cut by 0 bases, the J end by 2 bases, with 10 bases between. CDR3 length equals 15 residues. Looked up from germline, CDR1 is WSHSY and CDR2 is SAAADI.

V usage is TRBV4-1 and J usage is TRBJ1-2, with a possible D match to TRBD1 (6 bases). V lost 1 base and J 8 bases, leaving 14 bases between the germline ends. Per the germline V gene, CDR1 is MGHRA and CDR2 is YSYEKL. The CDR3 covers 14 residues. For the CDR3, the DNA is TGCGCCAGCAGCCAAGGGACAGCCCTGAGGGGCTACACCTTC. The encoded protein is CASSQGTALRGYTF.

This chain joins TRBV5-1 and TRBJ2-1; 8 nucleotides agree with TRBD1. Looked up from germline, CDR1 is SGHRS and CDR2 is YFSETQ. This CDR3 has 15 amino acids. Trimming cost V 7 bases and J 1 base; bases outside gene matches: 7. CDR3 DNA: TGCGCCAGCGGGCCCCGGGACAGGTCCTACAATGAGCAGTTCTTC. It yields the protein CASGPRDRSYNEQFF.

This rearrangement joins TRBV6-1 to TRBJ2-3; no clear D gene. CDR1 MNHNS and CDR2 SASEGT come from the germline V gene. V lost 2 bases to trimming and J lost 6 bases, with 15 bases between them. The CDR3 covers 15 residues. For the CDR3, the DNA is TGTGCCAGCAGTGAAATAGTCAGGATCCGGGATACGCAGTATTTT. Its translation: CASSEIVRIRDTQYF.

This sequence joins TRBV30 and TRBJ1-6; 9 bases line up with TRBD1. CDR3 length: 18 amino acids. The J segment lost 1 base and the V segment lost 1 base, leaving 8 bases of the junction unmatched. In germline, CDR1 is GTSNPN, CDR2 SVGIG (reference sequence). The CDR3 loop is CAWSGSGQGRSYNSPLHF. The CDR3 DNA reads as TGTGCCTGGAGTGGGTCTGGACAGGGGAGGTCCTATAATTCACCCCTCCACTTT.

The chain uses TRBV6-5 and TRBJ1-2; 7 positions match TRBD1. The CDR3 extends over 13 amino acids. Losses at the gene ends were 9 bases for V and 2 bases for J; bases not matched to a gene: 6. The germline CDR1 and CDR2 sequences are MNHEY and SVGAGI. This chain's CDR3 is CASRGGANYGYTF. Here the CDR3 DNA reads TGTGCCAGTAGAGGGGGCGCGAACTATGGCTACACCTTC.

The chain uses TRBV11-3 and TRBJ1-2, with D possibly being TRBD1 (6 bases). Deletions cut 1 base from V and 3 bases from J, with 12 bases between. The CDR3 spans 15 residues. Germline V gene lookup returns CDR1 SGHNT and CDR2 YENEEA. CDR3 residues: CASSLGTGHYYGYTF. The DNA for the CDR3 is TGTGCCAGCAGCTTAGGGACGGGACACTACTATGGCTACACCTTC.

This clone occurred a few times. This chain joins TRBV2 and TRBJ2-7; D may be TRBD1 (5 bases). The CDR3 contains 10 residues. Trimming stripped 8 bases from V and 5 bases from J, with 7 bases between. Germline V gene data show CDR1 as SNHLY and CDR2 as FYNNEI. CDR3 loop: CASARDEQYF. The CDR3, as DNA: TGTGCCAGCGCCAGGGACGAGCAGTACTTC.